This TCR beta chain was observed in a study of blood T cells in healthy people across ages. General observations from the study: For the donors, CMV status was unknown and possibly confounded expanded clonotype changes.

Sample-barcoded 5' priming and a J-beta primer mix drove a second PCR of roughly 7 to 11 cycles. TCRdb re-called the 5' RACE reads through MiXCR, storing one row per CDR3 protein. This sample yields 590,000 or so distinct CDR3 sequences, of which 25% to 30% are seen a single time; 15% to 19% belongs to the top ten. Peripheral blood from each donor was collected in a volume of about 10 milliliters. A minimum of 6.5 million PBMCs was isolated per sample. J was trimmed by 3 bases and V by 6 bases; bases with no gene match: 5. This CDR3 is built from 13 residues. Germline V CDR1 and CDR2: SQVTM, ANQGSEA. Points on this clonotype: As yet, its antigen is unknown.

The receptor was isolated from a woman older than 75 in good health. The material sequenced was blood. The rearrangement uses TRBV29-1 and TRBJ2-5, with 9 bases aligning to TRBD1. The CDR3 coding sequence is TGCAGCGTATGGGGACAGGGAAAAGAGACCCAGTACTTC. As protein: CSVWGQGKETQYF.